This T cell receptor beta chain was retrieved from a study of blood T cell repertoires in COVID-19. About the study: Samples taken during acute and convalescent COVID-19 were collected in the United States, Italy and Spain.

In the authors' workflow: Amplification with reference gene primers provided the estimates of nucleated cell counts. TCRdb's table, derived via immunoSEQ multiplex PCR, lists solely in-frame clones and lacks some. From that table come the V and J calls and clone size; the DNA was used to work out D and trimming. Of approximately 390,000 clones in the sample, 88% were seen once. V dropped 7 bases and J dropped 8 bases, with 16 bases sitting between them. Per the germline V gene, CDR1 is MNHEY and CDR2 is SVGAGI. This CDR3 is 13 amino acids long. Cohorts were based on clinical histories the participants reported.

The TCR comes from a woman between 35 and 50 years old with acute COVID-19. The material sequenced was PBMCs or T cells enriched from blood (not recorded which). This chain connects TRBV6-5 to TRBJ2-3, with D tentatively TRBD2 (7 bases). The CDR3 loop is CASTRGGRGTQYF. Written as DNA, the CDR3 is TGTGCCAGCACCAGGGGAGGGAGAGGTACGCAGTATTTT.